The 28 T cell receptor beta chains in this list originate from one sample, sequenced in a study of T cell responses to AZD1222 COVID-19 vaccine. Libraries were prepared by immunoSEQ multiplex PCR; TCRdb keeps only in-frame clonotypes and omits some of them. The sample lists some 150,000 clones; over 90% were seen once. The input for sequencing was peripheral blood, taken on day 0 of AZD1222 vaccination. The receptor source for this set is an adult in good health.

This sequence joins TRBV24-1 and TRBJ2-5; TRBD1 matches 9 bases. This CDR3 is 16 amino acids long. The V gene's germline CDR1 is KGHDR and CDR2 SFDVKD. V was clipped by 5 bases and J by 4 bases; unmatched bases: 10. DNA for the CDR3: TGTGCCACCAGTGGTACTTCACAGGGGGCCGGAGAGACCCAGTACTTC. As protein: CATSGTSQGAGETQYF.

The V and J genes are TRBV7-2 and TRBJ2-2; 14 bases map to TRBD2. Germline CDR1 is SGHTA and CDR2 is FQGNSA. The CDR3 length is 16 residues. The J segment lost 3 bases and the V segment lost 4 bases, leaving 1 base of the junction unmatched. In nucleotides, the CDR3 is TGTGCCAGCAGCTCGACTAGCGGGAGGGACACCGGGGAGCTGTTTTTT. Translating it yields CASSSTSGRDTGELFF.

The CDR3 is CASSLAPQPQHF. CDR3 sequence (DNA): TGTGCCAGCAGTTTAGCCCCCCAGCCCCAGCATTTT. The J gene is TRBJ1-5, the V gene TRBV28, with D uncertain. This CDR3 has 12 residues. Germline CDR1 and CDR2: MDHEN and SYDVKM. V was trimmed by 2 bases and J by 7 bases, leaving 6 bases between them.

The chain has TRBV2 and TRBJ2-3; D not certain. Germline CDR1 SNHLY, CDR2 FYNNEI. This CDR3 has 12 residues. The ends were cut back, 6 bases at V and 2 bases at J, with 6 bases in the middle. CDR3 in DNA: TGTGCCAGCAGAGAACTCACAGATACGCAGTATTTT. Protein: CASRELTDTQYF.

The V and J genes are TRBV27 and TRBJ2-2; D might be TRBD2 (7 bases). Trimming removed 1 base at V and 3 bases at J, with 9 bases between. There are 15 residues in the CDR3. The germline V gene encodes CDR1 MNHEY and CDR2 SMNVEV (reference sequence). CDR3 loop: CASSLWGGDTGELFF. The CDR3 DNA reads TGTGCCAGCAGTTTATGGGGGGGCGACACCGGGGAGCTGTTTTTT.

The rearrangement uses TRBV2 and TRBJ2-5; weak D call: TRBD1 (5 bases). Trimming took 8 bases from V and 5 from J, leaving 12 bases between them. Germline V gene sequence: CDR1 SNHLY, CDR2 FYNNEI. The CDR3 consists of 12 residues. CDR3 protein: CASGHFGETQYF. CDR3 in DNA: TGTGCCAGCGGACATTTCGGGGAGACCCAGTACTTC.

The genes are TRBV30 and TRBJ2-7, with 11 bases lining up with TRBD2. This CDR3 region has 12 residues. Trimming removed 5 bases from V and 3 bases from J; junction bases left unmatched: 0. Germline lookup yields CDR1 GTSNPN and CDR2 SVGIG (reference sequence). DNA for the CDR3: TGTGCCTGGGGGACTAGCGGCTACGAGCAGTACTTC. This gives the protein CAWGTSGYEQYF.

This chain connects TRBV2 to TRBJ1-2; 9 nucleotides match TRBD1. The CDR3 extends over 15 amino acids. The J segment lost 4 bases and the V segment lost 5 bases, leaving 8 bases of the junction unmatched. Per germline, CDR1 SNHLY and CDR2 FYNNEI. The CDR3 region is CASSTGGVYGYGYTF. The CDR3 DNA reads TGTGCCAGCAGTACAGGGGGCGTATACGGCTATGGCTACACCTTC.

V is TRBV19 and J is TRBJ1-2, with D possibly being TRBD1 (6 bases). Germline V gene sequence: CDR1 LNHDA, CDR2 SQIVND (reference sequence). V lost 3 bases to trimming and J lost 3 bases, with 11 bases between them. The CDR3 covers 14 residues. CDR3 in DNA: TGTGCCAGTAGTATTTGGGACATTGACTATGGCTACACCTTC. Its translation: CASSIWDIDYGYTF.

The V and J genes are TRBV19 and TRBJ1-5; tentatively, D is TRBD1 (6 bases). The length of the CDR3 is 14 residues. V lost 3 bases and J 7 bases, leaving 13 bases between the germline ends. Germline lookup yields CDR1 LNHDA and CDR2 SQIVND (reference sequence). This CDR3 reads CASSIRQGMQPQHF. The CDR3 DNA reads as TGTGCCAGTAGTATTCGGCAGGGGATGCAGCCCCAGCATTTT.

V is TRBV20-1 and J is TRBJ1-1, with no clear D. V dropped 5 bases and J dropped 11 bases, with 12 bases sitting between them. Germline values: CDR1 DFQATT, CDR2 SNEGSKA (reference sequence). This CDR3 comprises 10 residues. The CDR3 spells CSAGDPLAFF. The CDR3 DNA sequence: TGCAGTGCTGGTGATCCACTCGCTTTCTTT.

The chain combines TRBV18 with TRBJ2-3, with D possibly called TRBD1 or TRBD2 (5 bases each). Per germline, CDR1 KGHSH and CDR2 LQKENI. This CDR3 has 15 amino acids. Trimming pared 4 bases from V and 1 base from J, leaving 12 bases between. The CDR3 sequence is CASSLGDGRTDTQYF. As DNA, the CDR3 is TGTGCCAGCTCACTAGGGGACGGACGCACAGATACGCAGTATTTT.

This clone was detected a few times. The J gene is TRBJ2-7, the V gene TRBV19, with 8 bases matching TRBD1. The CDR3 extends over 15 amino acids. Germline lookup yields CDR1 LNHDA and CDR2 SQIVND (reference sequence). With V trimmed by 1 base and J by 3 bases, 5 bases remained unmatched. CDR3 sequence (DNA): TGTGCCAGTAGTATAGCCCCGGGACAGGACTACGAGCAGTACTTC. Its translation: CASSIAPGQDYEQYF.

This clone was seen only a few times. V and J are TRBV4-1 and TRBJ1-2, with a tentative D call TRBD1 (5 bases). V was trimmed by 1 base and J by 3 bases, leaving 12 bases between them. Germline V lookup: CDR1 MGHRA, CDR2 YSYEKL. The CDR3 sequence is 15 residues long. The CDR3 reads CASSQAGGRYYGYTF. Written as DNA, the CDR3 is TGCGCCAGCAGCCAAGCCGGGGGTAGGTACTATGGCTACACCTTC.

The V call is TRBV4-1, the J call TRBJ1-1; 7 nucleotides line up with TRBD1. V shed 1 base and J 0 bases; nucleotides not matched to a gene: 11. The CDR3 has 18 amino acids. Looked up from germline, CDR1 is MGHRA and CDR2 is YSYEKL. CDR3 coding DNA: TGCGCCAGCAGCCAAGCTTATAAGACAGGGAACATGAACACTGAAGCTTTCTTT. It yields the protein CASSQAYKTGNMNTEAFF.

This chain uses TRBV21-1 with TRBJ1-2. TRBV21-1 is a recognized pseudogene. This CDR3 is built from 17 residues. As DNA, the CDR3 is TGTGCCAGCAGCAAAGGTGCAATAAATCGGCAGTCTTATGGCTACACCTTC. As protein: CASSKGAINRQSYGYTF.

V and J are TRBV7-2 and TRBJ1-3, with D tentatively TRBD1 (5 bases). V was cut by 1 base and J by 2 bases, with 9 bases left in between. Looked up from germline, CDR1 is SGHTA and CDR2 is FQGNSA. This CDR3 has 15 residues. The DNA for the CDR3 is TGTGCCAGCAGCTTAGTGCCAGGGACTGGAAACACCATATATTTT. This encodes CASSLVPGTGNTIYF.

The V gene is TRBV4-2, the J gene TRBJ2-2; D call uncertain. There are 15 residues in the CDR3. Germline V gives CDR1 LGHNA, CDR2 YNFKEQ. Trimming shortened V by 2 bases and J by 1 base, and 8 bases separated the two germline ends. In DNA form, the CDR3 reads TGTGCCAGCAGCCAACTTGACCAGAACACCGGGGAGCTGTTTTTT. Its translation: CASSQLDQNTGELFF.

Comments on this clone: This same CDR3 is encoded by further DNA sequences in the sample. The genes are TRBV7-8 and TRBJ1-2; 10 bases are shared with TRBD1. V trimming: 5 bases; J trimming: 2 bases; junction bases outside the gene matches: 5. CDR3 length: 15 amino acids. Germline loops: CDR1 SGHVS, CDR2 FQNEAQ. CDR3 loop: CASSLRDRGNYGYTF. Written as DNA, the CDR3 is TGTGCCAGCAGCCTCCGGGACAGGGGCAACTATGGCTACACCTTC.

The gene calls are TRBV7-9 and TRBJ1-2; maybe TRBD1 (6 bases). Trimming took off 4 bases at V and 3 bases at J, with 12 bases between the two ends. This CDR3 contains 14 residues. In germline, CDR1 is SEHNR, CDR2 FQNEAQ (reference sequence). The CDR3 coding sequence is TGTGCCAGCAGCTCCTCCACAGGGCACTATGGCTACACCTTC. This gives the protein CASSSSTGHYGYTF.

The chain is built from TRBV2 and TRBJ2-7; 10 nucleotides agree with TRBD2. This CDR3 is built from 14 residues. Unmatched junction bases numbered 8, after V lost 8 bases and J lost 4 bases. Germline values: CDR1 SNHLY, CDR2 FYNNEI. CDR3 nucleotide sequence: TGTGCCAGCGGCACGCTAGCGGGAGCATACGAGCAGTACTTC. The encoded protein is CASGTLAGAYEQYF. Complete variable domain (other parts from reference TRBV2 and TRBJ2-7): EPEVTQTPSHQVTQMGQEVILRCVPISNHLYFYWYRQILGQKVEFLVSFYNNEISEKSEIFDDQFSVERPDGSNFTLKIRSTKLEDSAMYFCASGTLAGAYEQYFGPGTRLTVT.

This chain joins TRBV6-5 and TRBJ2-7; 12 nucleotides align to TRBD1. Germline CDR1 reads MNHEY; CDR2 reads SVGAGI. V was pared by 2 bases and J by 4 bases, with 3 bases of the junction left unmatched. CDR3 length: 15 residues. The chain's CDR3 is CASSYRGQGAYEQYF. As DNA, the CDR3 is TGTGCCAGCAGTTACAGGGGACAGGGGGCGTACGAGCAGTACTTC.

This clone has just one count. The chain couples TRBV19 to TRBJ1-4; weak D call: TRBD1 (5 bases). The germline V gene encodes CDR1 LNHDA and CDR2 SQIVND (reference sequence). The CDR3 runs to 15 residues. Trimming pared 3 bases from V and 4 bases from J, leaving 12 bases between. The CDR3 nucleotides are TGTGCCAGTAGTATTCGGGGGACCGTTAATGAAAAACTGTTTTTT. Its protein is CASSIRGTVNEKLFF.

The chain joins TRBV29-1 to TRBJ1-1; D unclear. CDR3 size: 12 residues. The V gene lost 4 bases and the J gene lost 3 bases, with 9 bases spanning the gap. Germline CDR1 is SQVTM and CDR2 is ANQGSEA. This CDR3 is CSVVFVDTEAFF. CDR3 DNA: TGCAGCGTTGTCTTTGTTGACACTGAAGCTTTCTTT. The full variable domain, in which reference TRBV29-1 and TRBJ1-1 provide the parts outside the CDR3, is SAVISQKPSRDICQRGTSLTIQCQVDSQVTMMFWYRQQPGQSLTLIATANQGSEATYESGFVIDKFPISRPNLTFSTLTVSNMSPEDSSIYLCSVVFVDTEAFFGQGTRLTVV.

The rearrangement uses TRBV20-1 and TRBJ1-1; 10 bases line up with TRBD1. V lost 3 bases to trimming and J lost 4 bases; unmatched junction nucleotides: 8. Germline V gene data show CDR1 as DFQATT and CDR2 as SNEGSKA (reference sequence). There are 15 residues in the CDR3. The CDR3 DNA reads TGCAGTGCTAGTGTTACCGGGACAGGGGTCACTGAAGCTTTCTTT. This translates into CSASVTGTGVTEAFF.

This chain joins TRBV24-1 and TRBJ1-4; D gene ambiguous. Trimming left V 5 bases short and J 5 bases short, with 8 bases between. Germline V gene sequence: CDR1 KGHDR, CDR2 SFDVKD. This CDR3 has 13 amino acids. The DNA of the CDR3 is TGTGCCACCAGTGGGGCTGCGAATGAAAAACTGTTTTTT. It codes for CATSGAANEKLFF.

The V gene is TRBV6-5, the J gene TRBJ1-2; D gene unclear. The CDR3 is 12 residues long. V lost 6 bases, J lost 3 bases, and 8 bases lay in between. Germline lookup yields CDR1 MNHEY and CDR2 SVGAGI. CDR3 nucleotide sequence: TGTGCCAGCAGGAACGAGTACTATGGCTACACCTTC. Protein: CASRNEYYGYTF.

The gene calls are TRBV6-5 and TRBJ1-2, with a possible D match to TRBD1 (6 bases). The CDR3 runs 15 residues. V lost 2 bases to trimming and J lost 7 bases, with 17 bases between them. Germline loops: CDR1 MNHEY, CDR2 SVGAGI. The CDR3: CASSYGRRGAGGYTF. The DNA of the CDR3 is TGTGCCAGCAGTTACGGTCGTCGGGGGGCTGGTGGCTACACCTTC.